A selection of T cell receptor beta chains follows, all from one sample in a study of cytomegalovirus exposure and HLA in healthy donors. Sequenced by immunoSEQ multiplex PCR; TCRdb stores in-frame clones only, minus some. In the table there are around 130,000 clones, over 75% of which are singletons. The specimen was PBMCs. Receptor source: a man aged 25-45 years in good health and CMV-seronegative. The CDR3 runs from the conserved cysteine through the conserved F or W. Some rows mark clone size as missing; the rest say once, few, many or name a class of expanded clone.

size,V,CDR3
-,TRBV6-5,CASGRTGTFEQYF
-,TRBV11-1,CASKNLRQGAYEQYF
-,TRBV4-3,CASSQDPLAGEQYF
-,TRBV4-2,CASSLTFMGQGSHNEQFF
-,TRBV19,CATSAGGTDTQYF
-,TRBV27,CASSLSGTGQTYEQYF
many,TRBV4-1,CASSQTSGSSYEQYF
-,TRBV5-6,CASSWGTAVNTEAFF
-,TRBV5-6,CASSLEYALRGGTDEQYF
-,TRBV4-1,CASSQDLGGLTNTEAFF
-,TRBV12-2,CASRLLNRESNQPQHF
-,TRBV2,CASSTWTGTNEQFF
once,TRBV7-2,CASSLEAAPGKTQYF
-,TRBV30,CAWSGDSSYEQYF
-,TRBV2,CASSLFRRPSPDSHTEAFF
-,TRBV28,CASSPRTGAFGYTF
-,TRBV6-5,CASTGRDTQETQYF
-,TRBV30,CAWSRSVSTDTQYF
-,TRBV6-5,CASRTQGYNSPLHF
-,TRBV5-1,CASSLPGTSTYEQYF
-,TRBV4-1,CASSQEGTGLRYTF
-,TRBV10-2,CASRSTSAAYNEQFF
-,TRBV19,CASSRGTVPYSNQPQHF
-,TRBV15,CATSRDRGLFHEQYF
few,TRBV2,CASTRTGAYEQYF
-,TRBV5-1,CASSRTGGLYNEQFF
-,TRBV28,CASSAPAAQADTQYF
-,TRBV7-8,CASSLASSYEQYF
-,TRBV6-6,CASIPRGIAGNTIYF
-,TRBV29-1,CSVVLGQGISLNTGELFF
-,TRBV29-1,CSVARQATRTYEQYF
-,TRBV27,CASSLRGGRTDTQYF
-,TRBV6-6,CASSWDRVSTEAFF
-,TRBV6-5,CASSYGTLNTEAFF
-,TRBV7-9,CASSWGPTVEEKLFF
-,TRBV29-1,CSGQVGVPNNEQFF
-,TRBV30,CAWSVLVHARGGYTF
-,TRBV11-2,CASSLGFGQDTEAFF
-,TRBV7-6,CASSQRTDGRYEQYF
-,TRBV18,CASSQTQDRTQHF
-,TRBV5-1,CASSLGLQYEQYF
-,TRBV6-1,CASSEQTYEQYF
-,TRBV2,CASKWVGAVTDTQYF
-,TRBV4-3,CASSQGWASGSGAGELFF
-,TRBV7-9,CASSFSGQLSGANVLTF
-,TRBV7-2,CASSLGSGYFDELFF
-,TRBV29-1,CSVEGLAGLSSYNEQFF
-,TRBV30,CAWSVQPNTEAFF
-,TRBV4-2,CASSPGTGSYEQYF
once,TRBV5-1,CASRVGTGAAETQYF
-,TRBV4-2,CASRLGQDYEQYF
-,TRBV9,CASSSGGYGNTEAFF
-,TRBV2,CASSRVNSNQPQHF
-,TRBV30,CATSGGLASGELFF